This T cell receptor beta chain was identified in a study of T-cell reconstitution after alpha-beta-depleted transplantation in children. The CDR3 contains 15 residues. Per the germline V gene, CDR1 is LNHNV and CDR2 is YYDKDF (reference sequence). V shed 3 bases and J shed 3 bases, with 15 bases lying between them. In this sample, this clonotype turned up a few times. Preparation of the TCRbeta library used unique molecular identifiers. One entry per CDR3 protein results from TCRdb running MiXCR on the PCR reads. The sample includes over 300,000 distinct CDR3 sequences, 10% seen only once; the top ten take approximately 2.3%.

This sequence originates from a human donor who donated a stem cell graft to a child with acute lymphoblastic leukemia. The chain carries TRBV15 and TRBJ2-7; a possible D gene is TRBD2 (6 bases). The sequencing used PBMCs from the stem cell graft donor, collected from the stem cell graft. The CDR3 DNA sequence: TGTGCCACCAGCAGGGACCCAGGGACTGACTACGAGCAGTACTTC. As protein: CATSRDPGTDYEQYF. The entire variable domain, with the rest obtained from reference TRBV15 and TRBJ2-7, is as follows: DAMVIQNPRYQVTQFGKPVTLSCSQTLNHNVMYWYQQKSSQAPKLLFHYYDKDFNNEADTPDNFQSRRPNTSFCFLDIRSPGLGDTAMYLCATSRDPGTDYEQYFGPGTRLTVT.